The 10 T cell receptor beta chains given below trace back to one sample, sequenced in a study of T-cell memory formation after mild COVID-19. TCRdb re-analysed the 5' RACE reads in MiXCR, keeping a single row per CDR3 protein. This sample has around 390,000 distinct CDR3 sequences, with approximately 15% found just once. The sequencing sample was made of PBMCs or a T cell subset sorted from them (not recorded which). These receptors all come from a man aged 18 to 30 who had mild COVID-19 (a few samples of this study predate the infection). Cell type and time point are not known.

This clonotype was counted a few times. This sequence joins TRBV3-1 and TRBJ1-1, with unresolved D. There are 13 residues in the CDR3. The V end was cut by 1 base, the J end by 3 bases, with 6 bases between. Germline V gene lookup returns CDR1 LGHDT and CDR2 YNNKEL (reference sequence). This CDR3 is CASSQGFDTEAFF. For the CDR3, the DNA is TGTGCCAGCAGCCAAGGGTTCGACACTGAAGCTTTCTTT.

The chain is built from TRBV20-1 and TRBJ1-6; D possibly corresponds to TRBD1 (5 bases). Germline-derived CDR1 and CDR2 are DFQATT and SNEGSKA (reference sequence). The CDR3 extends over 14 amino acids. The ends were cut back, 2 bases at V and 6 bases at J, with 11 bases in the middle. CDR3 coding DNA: TGCAGTGCTAGAAAGGGGCCTCCTAATTCACCCCTCCACTTT. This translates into CSARKGPPNSPLHF.

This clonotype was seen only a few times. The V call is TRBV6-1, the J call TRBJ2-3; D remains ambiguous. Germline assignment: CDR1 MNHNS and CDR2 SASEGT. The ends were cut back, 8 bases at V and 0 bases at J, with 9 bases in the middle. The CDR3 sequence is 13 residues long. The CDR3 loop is CASVQSSTDTQYF. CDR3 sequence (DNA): TGTGCCAGCGTACAGTCTAGCACAGATACGCAGTATTTT.

The CDR3 DNA reads TGCGCCAGCAGCTCGGCGGAGTATGGCTACACCTTC. It translates to CASSSAEYGYTF. The V call is TRBV5-1, the J call TRBJ1-2; D gene ambiguous. The CDR3 consists of 12 residues. V was pared by 3 bases and J by 5 bases, with 8 bases between. Germline CDR1 SGHRS, CDR2 YFSETQ.

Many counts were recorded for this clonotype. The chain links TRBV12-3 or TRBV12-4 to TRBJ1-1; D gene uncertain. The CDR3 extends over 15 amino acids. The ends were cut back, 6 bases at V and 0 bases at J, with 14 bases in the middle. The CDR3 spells CASSPRSSMNTEAFF. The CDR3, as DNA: TGTGCCAGCAGCCCGAGGAGTTCCATGAACACTGAAGCTTTCTTT.

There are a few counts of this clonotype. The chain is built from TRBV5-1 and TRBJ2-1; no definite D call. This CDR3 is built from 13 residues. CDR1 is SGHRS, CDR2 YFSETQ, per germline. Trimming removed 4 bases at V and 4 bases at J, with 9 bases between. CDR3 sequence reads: CASSPDRYNEQFF. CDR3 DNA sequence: TGCGCCAGCAGCCCGGACCGTTACAATGAGCAGTTCTTC.

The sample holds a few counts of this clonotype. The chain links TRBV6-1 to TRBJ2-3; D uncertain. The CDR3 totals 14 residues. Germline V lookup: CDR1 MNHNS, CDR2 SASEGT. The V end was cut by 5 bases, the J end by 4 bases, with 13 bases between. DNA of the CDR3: TGTGCCAGCAGTAGGATCACGGGCGCAGATACGCAGTATTTT. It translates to CASSRITGADTQYF.

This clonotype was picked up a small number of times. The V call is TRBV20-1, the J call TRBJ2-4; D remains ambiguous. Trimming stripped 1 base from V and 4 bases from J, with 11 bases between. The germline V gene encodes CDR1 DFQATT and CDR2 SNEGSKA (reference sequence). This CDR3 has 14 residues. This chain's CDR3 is CSARVQGPKNIQYF. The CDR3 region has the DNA TGCAGTGCTAGAGTACAAGGACCAAAAAACATTCAGTACTTC.

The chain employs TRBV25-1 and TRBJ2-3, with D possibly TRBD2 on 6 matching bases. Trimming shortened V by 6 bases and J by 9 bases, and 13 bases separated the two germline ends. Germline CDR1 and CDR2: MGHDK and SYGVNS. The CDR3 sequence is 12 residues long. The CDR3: CASRFGGHTQYF. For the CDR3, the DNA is TGTGCCAGCAGGTTCGGAGGGCACACGCAGTATTTT.

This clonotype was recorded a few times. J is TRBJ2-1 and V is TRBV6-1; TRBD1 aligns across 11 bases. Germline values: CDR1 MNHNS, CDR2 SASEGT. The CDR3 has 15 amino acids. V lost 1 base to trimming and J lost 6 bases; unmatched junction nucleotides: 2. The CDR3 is CASSEVGTGGNEQFF. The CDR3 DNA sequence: TGTGCCAGCAGTGAAGTCGGGACAGGGGGCAATGAGCAGTTCTTC.